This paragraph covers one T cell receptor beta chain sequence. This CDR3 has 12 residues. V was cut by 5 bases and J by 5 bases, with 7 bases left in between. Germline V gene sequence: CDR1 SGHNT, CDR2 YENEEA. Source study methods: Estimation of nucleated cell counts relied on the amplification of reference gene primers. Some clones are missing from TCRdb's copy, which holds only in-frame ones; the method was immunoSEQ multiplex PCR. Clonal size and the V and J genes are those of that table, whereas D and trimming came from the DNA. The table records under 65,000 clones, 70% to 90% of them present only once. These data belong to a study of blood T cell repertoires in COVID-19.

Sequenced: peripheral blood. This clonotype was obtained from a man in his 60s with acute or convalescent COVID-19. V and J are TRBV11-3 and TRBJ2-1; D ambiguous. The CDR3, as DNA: TGTGCCAGCAGCGTTATTAACAATGAGCAGTTCTTC. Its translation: CASSVINNEQFF. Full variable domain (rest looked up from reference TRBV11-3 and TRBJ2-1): EAGVVQSPRYKIIEKKQPVAFWCNPISGHNTLYWYLQNLGQGPELLIRYENEEAVDDSQLPKDRFSAERLKGVDSTLKIQPAELGDSAVYLCASSVINNEQFFGPGTRLTVL.